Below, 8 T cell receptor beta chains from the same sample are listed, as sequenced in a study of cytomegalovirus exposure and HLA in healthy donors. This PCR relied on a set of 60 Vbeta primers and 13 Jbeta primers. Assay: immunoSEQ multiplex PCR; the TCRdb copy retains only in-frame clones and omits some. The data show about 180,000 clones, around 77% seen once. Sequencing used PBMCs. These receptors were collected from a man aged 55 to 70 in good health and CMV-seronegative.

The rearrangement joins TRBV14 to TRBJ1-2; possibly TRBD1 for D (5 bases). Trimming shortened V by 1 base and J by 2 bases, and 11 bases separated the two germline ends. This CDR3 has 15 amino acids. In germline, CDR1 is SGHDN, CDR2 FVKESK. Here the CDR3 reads CASSQAPDRNYGYTF. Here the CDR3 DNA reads TGTGCCAGCAGCCAAGCTCCCGACAGAAACTATGGCTACACCTTC.

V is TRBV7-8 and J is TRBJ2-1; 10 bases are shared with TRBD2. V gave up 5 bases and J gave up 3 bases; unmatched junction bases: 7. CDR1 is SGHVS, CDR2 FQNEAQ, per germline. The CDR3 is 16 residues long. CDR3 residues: CASSTTAGGVYNEQFF. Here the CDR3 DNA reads TGTGCCAGCAGCACGACAGCGGGAGGGGTCTACAATGAGCAGTTCTTC.

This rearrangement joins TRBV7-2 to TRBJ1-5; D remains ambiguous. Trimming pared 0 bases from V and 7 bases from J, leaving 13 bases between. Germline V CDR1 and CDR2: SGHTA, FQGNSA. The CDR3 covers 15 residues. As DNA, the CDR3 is TGTGCCAGCAGCTTAGCTCCGGGGTCGGGCCAGCCCCAGCATTTT. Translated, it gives CASSLAPGSGQPQHF.

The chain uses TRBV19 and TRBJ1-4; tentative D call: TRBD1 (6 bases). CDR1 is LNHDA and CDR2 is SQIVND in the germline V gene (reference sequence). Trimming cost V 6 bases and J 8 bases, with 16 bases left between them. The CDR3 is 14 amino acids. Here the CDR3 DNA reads TGTGCCAGTAGCTCACAGGGAGTTCGAGAAAAACTGTTTTTT. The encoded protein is CASSSQGVREKLFF.

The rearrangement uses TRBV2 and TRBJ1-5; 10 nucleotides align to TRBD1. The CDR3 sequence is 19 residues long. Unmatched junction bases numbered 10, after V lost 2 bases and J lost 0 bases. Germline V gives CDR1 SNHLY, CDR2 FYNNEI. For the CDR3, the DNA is TGTGCCAGCAGTGAACGGCACGGGGGACAGGGGATTAGCAATCAGCCCCAGCATTTT. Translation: CASSERHGGQGISNQPQHF.

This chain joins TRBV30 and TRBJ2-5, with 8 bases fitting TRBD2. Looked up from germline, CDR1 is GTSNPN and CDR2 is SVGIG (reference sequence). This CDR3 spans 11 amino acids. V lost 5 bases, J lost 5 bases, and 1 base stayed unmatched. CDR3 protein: CAWLAGETQYF. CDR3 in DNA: TGTGCCTGGTTAGCGGGGGAGACCCAGTACTTC.

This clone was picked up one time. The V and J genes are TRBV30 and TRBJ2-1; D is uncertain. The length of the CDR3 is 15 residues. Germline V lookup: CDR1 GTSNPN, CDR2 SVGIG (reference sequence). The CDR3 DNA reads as TGTGTCTTCCTCGGGTTAGGCGTCTCCTACAATGAGCAGTTCTTC. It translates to CVFLGLGVSYNEQFF.

CDR3 DNA sequence: TGTGCCAGCAGTTACTCGAAATACAGTAATGAAAAACTGTTTTTT. Translating gives CASSYSKYSNEKLFF. The chain is built from TRBV6-5 and TRBJ1-4; D uncertain. CDR1 is MNHEY, CDR2 SVGAGI, per germline. The CDR3 totals 15 residues. Trimming pared 0 bases from V and 4 bases from J, leaving 9 bases between.